These 17 T cell receptor beta chains originate from one sample sequenced in a study of control samples from healthy donors and cancer patients. Sequencing used immunoSEQ multiplex PCR; TCRdb keeps in-frame clones, though not all of them. Among roughly 100,000 clones listed, 88% were seen once. Specimen: blood. All receptors derive from a man younger than 40 in good health.

The CDR3 region has the DNA TGTGCCAGCTCACCACCGAGCGTCTACAATGAGCAGTTCTTC. Its protein is CASSPPSVYNEQFF. The J gene is TRBJ2-1, the V gene TRBV18; D uncertain. This CDR3 is built from 14 residues. The germline V gene encodes CDR1 KGHSH and CDR2 LQKENI. Trimming removed 0 bases at V and 3 bases at J, with 6 bases between.

The V and J genes are TRBV5-1 and TRBJ2-7, with 9 bases that match TRBD2. Germline loops: CDR1 SGHRS, CDR2 YFSETQ. The CDR3 spans 14 residues. J lost 3 bases, V lost 0 bases, and 1 base had no gene match. Here the CDR3 DNA reads TGCGCCAGCAGCTTGGGTAGCGGGAGCTACGAGCAGTACTTC. Its translation: CASSLGSGSYEQYF.

The rearrangement uses TRBV29-1 and TRBJ2-7; D not certain. Trimming took 4 bases from V and 2 from J, leaving 9 bases between them. The CDR3 extends over 12 amino acids. The germline V gene has CDR1 SQVTM and CDR2 ANQGSEA. The CDR3, as DNA: TGCAGCGTTGCTGGGATAACCTACGAGCAGTACTTC. This codes for CSVAGITYEQYF.

The chain couples TRBV27 to TRBJ1-4; 9 positions agree with TRBD1. Germline values: CDR1 MNHEY, CDR2 SMNVEV (reference sequence). J was trimmed by 0 bases and V by 5 bases; bases with no gene match: 7. The CDR3 extends over 17 amino acids. CDR3 nucleotide sequence: TGTGCCAGCAGTCCGAGGACAGGGGTGTCAACTAATGAAAAACTGTTTTTT. It yields the protein CASSPRTGVSTNEKLFF. Together with reference TRBV27 and TRBJ1-4, the CDR3 gives the full variable domain: EAQVTQNPRYLITVTGKKLTVTCSQNMNHEYMSWYRQDPGLGLRQIYYSMNVEVTDKGDVPEGYKVSRKEKRNFPLILESPSPNQTSLYFCASSPRTGVSTNEKLFFGSGTQLSVL.

This clone showed up just a few times. V usage is TRBV19 and J usage is TRBJ2-2; a weak D match, TRBD1 (6 bases). The length of the CDR3 is 16 residues. Trimming shortened V by 3 bases and J by 1 base, and 12 bases separated the two germline ends. Germline CDR1 is LNHDA and CDR2 is SQIVND (reference sequence). Written as DNA, the CDR3 is TGTGCCAGTAGTATGATCGGCAGGGGGAACACCGGGGAGCTGTTTTTT. Residues: CASSMIGRGNTGELFF.

This clone was counted between two and nine times. The rearrangement links TRBV10-2 to TRBJ1-6; D gene uncertain. Germline V CDR1 and CDR2: WSHSY, SAAADI. V lost 6 bases and J lost 6, with 12 bases in between. CDR3 length equals 14 residues. The CDR3 loop is CASSLDGANSPLHF. The CDR3, as DNA: TGCGCCAGCAGCTTGGACGGAGCTAATTCACCCCTCCACTTT.

In its sample, this clone was seen once. The chain has TRBV9 and TRBJ2-7, with D hard to call. CDR1 and CDR2 from the germline V gene are SGDLS and YYNGEE. Trimming shortened V by 4 bases and J by 3 bases, and 11 bases separated the two germline ends. This CDR3 has 13 residues. CDR3 bases: TGTGCCAGCAGCCCACCTTCGGACTACGAGCAGTACTTC. Its protein product is CASSPPSDYEQYF.

The V call is TRBV9, the J call TRBJ2-3, with 7 bases identical to TRBD1. Germline V gene data show CDR1 as SGDLS and CDR2 as YYNGEE. This CDR3 spans 16 amino acids. V trimming: 4 bases; J trimming: 0 bases; junction bases outside the gene matches: 8. The CDR3 protein is CASSPRGQSSTDTQYF. The CDR3 DNA sequence: TGTGCCAGCAGCCCCCGGGGACAGTCTAGCACAGATACGCAGTATTTT.

The chain has TRBV2 and TRBJ2-2; 10 nucleotides agree with TRBD2. The CDR3 is 16 residues long. V shed 4 bases, J shed 2 bases, and the junction held 4 bases outside the gene matches. Germline lookup yields CDR1 SNHLY and CDR2 FYNNEI. CDR3 in amino acids: CASSVGLAVNTGELFF. As DNA, the CDR3 is TGTGCCAGCAGTGTAGGACTAGCGGTAAACACCGGGGAGCTGTTTTTT.

This chain joins TRBV27 and TRBJ2-1, with 14 bases lining up with TRBD2. J gave up 9 bases and V 5 bases, and 6 bases lay outside the gene matches. This CDR3 spans 15 amino acids. Germline assignment: CDR1 MNHEY and CDR2 SMNVEV (reference sequence). CDR3 amino acids: CASSRLAGGGTEQFF. In DNA form, the CDR3 reads TGTGCCAGCAGTCGACTAGCGGGAGGGGGCACTGAGCAGTTCTTC.

The chain is built from TRBV9 and TRBJ2-1; TRBD2 is a possible D gene (6 bases). The CDR3 has 15 residues. V shed 0 bases and J shed 4 bases, with 11 bases lying between them. Germline CDR1 SGDLS, CDR2 YYNGEE. CDR3 nucleotides: TGTGCCAGCAGCGTAGCGGCTAGCGCTTACAATGAGCAGTTCTTC. Its translation: CASSVAASAYNEQFF.

The J gene is TRBJ2-6, the V gene TRBV7-3; D is uncertain. Germline CDR1 reads SGHTA; CDR2 reads FQGTGA. V was cut by 5 bases and J by 4 bases, with 12 bases left in between. The CDR3 sequence is 15 residues long. In nucleotides, the CDR3 is TGTGCCAGCAGCGTCGGTCCTGGGGGGGCCAACGTCCTGACTTTC. It codes for CASSVGPGGANVLTF.

The gene calls are TRBV6-1 and TRBJ2-5; D may be TRBD1 (6 bases). CDR3 length: 15 residues. V was pared by 0 bases and J by 8 bases, with 16 bases between. The germline V gene has CDR1 MNHNS and CDR2 SASEGT. CDR3 protein: CASSEARGRGQTQYF. CDR3 nucleotide sequence: TGTGCCAGCAGTGAAGCCCGGGGACGGGGACAAACCCAGTACTTC.

V gene TRBV7-3 combines with J gene TRBJ2-7; D possibly corresponds to TRBD2 (7 bases). Trimming cost V 3 bases and J 3 bases, with 15 bases left between them. The CDR3 sequence is 15 residues long. CDR1 SGHTA and CDR2 FQGTGA come from the germline V gene. The CDR3 region is CASSLKGGTGYEQYF. CDR3 DNA: TGTGCCAGCAGCTTGAAGGGGGGGACGGGCTACGAGCAGTACTTC.

The chain carries TRBV6-1 and TRBJ2-3, with 9 bases matching TRBD1. The CDR3 contains 15 residues. V lost 3 bases to trimming and J lost 2 bases; unmatched junction nucleotides: 3. The germline V gene has CDR1 MNHNS and CDR2 SASEGT. The CDR3 region is CASSDRDRVTDTQYF. Written as DNA, the CDR3 is TGTGCCAGCAGTGACCGGGACAGGGTCACAGATACGCAGTATTTT.

The chain employs TRBV28 and TRBJ1-4; 9 bases map to TRBD1. The CDR3 consists of 16 residues. Losses at the gene ends were 4 bases for V and 7 bases for J; bases not matched to a gene: 10. Germline lookup yields CDR1 MDHEN and CDR2 SYDVKM. In DNA form, the CDR3 reads TGTGCCAGCAGTTCCACAGGGGGCCCCCTCATTGAAAAACTGTTTTTT. Its protein is CASSSTGGPLIEKLFF.

The chain uses TRBV6-5 and TRBJ2-7; a possible D gene is TRBD1 (5 bases). The germline V gene has CDR1 MNHEY and CDR2 SVGAGI. CDR3 length: 15 residues. The ends were cut back, 6 bases at V and 0 bases at J, with 15 bases in the middle. The CDR3 nucleotides read TGTGCCAGCAGGCCTGGACGACAGATCTCCTACGAGCAGTACTTC. It translates to CASRPGRQISYEQYF.